These 4 T cell receptor beta chains were sequenced from one sample in a study of T cell responses to AZD1222 COVID-19 vaccine. Clones were read by immunoSEQ multiplex PCR, and TCRdb kept only the in-frame ones, dropping some. The sample carries some 150,000 clones, 80% to 95% recorded once. The source was peripheral blood, collected on day 0 of AZD1222 vaccination. These receptors all stem from an adult in good health.

Only one count was recorded for this clone. The rearrangement joins TRBV4-1 to TRBJ2-2; D not certain. The CDR3 consists of 15 residues. The V and J ends lost 0 bases and 8 bases respectively, with 13 bases between them. CDR1 and CDR2 from the germline V gene are MGHRA and YSYEKL. The CDR3 spells CASSQDAQSVGELFF. Here the CDR3 DNA reads TGCGCCAGCAGCCAAGATGCGCAGAGCGTTGGGGAGCTGTTTTTT.

The V call is TRBV7-9, the J call TRBJ2-1, with 8 positions matching TRBD2. Germline CDR1 SEHNR, CDR2 FQNEAQ (reference sequence). This CDR3 is 11 amino acids long. J gave up 10 bases and V 5 bases, and 1 base lay outside the gene matches. The DNA for the CDR3 is TGTGCCAGCAGCCCTAGCGGGGAGCAGTTCTTC. It translates to CASSPSGEQFF.

This clone appeared a few times. The V and J genes are TRBV6-5 and TRBJ1-1; 9 bases agree with TRBD1. This CDR3 region has 13 residues. J was trimmed by 7 bases and V by 8 bases; bases with no gene match: 8. The germline gives CDR1 MNHEY, CDR2 SVGAGI. CDR3 amino acids: CASEGQGLVEAFF. The CDR3 bases are TGTGCCAGCGAAGGACAGGGGCTGGTTGAAGCTTTCTTT.

This chain links TRBV6-2 or TRBV6-3 with TRBJ2-1; 7 bases match TRBD2. Germline CDR1 and CDR2: MNHEY and SVGEGT. J was trimmed by 1 base and V by 3 bases; bases with no gene match: 9. The CDR3 is 17 residues long. CDR3 in amino acids: CASSYLEAGESYNEQFF. In nucleotides, the CDR3 is TGTGCCAGCAGTTATCTGGAGGCGGGAGAGTCCTACAATGAGCAGTTCTTC.